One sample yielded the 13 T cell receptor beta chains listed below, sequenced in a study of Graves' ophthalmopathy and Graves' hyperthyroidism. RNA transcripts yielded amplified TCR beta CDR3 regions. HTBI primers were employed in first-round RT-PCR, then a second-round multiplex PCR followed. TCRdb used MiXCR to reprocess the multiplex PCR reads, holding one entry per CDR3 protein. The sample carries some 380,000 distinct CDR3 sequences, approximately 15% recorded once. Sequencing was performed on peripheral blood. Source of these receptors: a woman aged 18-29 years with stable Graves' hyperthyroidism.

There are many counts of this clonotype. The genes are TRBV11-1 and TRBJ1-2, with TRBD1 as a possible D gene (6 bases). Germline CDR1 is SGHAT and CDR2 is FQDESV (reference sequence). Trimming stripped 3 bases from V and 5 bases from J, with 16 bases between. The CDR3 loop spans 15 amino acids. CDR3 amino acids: CASSFSWDTRYGYTF. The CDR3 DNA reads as TGTGCCAGCAGCTTTTCGTGGGACACCAGATATGGCTACACCTTC.

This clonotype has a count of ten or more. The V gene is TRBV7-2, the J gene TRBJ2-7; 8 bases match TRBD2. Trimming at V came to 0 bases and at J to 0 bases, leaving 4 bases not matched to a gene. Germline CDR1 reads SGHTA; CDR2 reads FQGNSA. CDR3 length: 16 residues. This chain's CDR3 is CASSLAGTRSSYEQYF. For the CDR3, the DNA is TGTGCCAGCAGCTTAGCGGGGACTAGATCCTCCTACGAGCAGTACTTC.

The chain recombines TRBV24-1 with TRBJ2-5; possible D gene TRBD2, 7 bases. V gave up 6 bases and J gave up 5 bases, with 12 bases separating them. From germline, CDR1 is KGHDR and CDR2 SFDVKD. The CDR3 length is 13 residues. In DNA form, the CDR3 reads TGTGCCACCAGTTCGGGGGGCGCGGAGACCCAGTACTTC. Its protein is CATSSGGAETQYF.

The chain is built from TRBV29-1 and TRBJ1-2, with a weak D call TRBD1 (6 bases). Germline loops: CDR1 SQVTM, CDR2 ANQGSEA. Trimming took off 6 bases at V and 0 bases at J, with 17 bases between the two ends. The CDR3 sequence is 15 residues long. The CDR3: CSVGTFAGANYGYTF. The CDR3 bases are TGCAGCGTCGGGACATTCGCAGGGGCTAACTATGGCTACACCTTC.

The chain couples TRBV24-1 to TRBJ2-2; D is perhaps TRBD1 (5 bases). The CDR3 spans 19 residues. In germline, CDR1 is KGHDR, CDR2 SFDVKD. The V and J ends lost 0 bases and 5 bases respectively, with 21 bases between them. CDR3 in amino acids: CATSDLGADTEEWTGELFF. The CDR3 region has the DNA TGTGCCACCAGTGATTTGGGGGCGGACACAGAAGAGTGGACCGGGGAGCTGTTTTTT.

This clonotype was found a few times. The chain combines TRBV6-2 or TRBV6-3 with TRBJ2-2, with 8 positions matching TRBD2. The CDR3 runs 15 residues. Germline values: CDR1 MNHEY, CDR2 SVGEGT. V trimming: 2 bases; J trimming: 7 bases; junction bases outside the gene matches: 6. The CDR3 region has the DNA TGTGCCAGCAGTTACACGGGACTAGGAGGCGGGGAGCTGTTTTTT. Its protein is CASSYTGLGGGELFF.

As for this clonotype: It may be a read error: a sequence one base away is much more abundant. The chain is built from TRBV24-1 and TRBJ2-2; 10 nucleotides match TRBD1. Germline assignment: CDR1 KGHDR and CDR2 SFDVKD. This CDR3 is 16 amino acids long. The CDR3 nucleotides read TGTTCCACCAGTGATTCCGACAGGGGGCGAACCGGGGAGCTGTTTTTT. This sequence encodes CSTSDSDRGRTGELFF.

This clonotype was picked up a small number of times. The CDR3 protein is CASSSGLAGALDTQYF. In nucleotides, the CDR3 is TGTGCCAGCAGTTCGGGACTAGCGGGTGCTCTAGATACGCAGTATTTT. The V gene is TRBV12-3 or TRBV12-4, the J gene TRBJ2-3; TRBD2 agrees at 12 bases. With 4 bases clipped from V and 5 bases from J, the junction kept 7 bases outside the gene matches. The CDR3 totals 16 residues.

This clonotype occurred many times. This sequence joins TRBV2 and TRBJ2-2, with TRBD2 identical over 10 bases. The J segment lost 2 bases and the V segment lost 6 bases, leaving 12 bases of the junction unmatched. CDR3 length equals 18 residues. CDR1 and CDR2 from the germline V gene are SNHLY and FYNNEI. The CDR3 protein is CASRPSRAGGLNTGELFF. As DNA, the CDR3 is TGTGCCAGCAGGCCCTCTCGAGCGGGGGGGCTCAACACCGGGGAGCTGTTTTTT.

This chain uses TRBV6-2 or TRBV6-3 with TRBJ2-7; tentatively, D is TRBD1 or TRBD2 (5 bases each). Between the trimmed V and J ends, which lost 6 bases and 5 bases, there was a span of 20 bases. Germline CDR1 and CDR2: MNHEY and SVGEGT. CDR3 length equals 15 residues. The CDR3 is CASRTIQGSGDEQYF. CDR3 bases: TGTGCCAGCAGGACTATCCAGGGATCTGGCGACGAGCAGTACTTC.

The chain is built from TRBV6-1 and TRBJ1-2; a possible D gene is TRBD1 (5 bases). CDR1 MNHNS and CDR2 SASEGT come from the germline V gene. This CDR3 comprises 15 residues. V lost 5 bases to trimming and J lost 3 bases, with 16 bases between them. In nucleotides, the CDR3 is TGTGCCAGCAGTAGAGAAGGGGTTTTAGACTATGGCTACACCTTC. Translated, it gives CASSREGVLDYGYTF.

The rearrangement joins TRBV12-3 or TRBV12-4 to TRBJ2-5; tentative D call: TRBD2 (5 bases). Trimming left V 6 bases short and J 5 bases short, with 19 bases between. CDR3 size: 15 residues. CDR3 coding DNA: TGTGCCAGCAGCCCCCTGAGGGTGTTCGGGGAGACCCAGTACTTC. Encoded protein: CASSPLRVFGETQYF.

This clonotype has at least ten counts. The CDR3 region has the DNA TGCAGCGTTATAACCGGGACAGTGAACACTGAAGCTTTCTTT. This translates into CSVITGTVNTEAFF. This chain links TRBV29-1 with TRBJ1-1, with TRBD1 matching over 7 bases. The CDR3 is made up of 14 amino acids. CDR1 and CDR2 from the germline V gene are SQVTM and ANQGSEA. The ends lost 5 bases at V and 0 bases at J; junction bases unmatched: 6.